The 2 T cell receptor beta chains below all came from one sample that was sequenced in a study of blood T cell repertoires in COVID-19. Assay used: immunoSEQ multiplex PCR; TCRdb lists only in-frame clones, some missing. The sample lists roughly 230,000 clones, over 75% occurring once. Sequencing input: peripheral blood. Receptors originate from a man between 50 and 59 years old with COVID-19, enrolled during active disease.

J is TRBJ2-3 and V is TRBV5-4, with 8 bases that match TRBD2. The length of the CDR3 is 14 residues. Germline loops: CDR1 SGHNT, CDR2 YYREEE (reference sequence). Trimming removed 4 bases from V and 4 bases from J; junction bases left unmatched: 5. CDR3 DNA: TGTGCCAGCAGCCCGGGGGGGCTCCCAGATACGCAGTATTTT. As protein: CASSPGGLPDTQYF.

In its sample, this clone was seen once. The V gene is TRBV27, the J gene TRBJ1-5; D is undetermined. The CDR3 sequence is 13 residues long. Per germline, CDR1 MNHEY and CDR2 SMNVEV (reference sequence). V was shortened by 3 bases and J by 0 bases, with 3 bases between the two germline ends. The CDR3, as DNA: TGTGCCAGCAGTTTCTCTAGCAATCAGCCCCAGCATTTT. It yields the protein CASSFSSNQPQHF.